Each of the 26 T cell receptor beta chains below was sequenced from the same sample in a study of T cell responses to AZD1222 COVID-19 vaccine. Only in-frame clones appear in the TCRdb table, and some are missing; sequencing was by immunoSEQ multiplex PCR. The repertoire holds 95,000 to 150,000 clones, around 90% seen once, with about 1.4% in the top ten. Specimen: peripheral blood, collected on day 0 of AZD1222 vaccination. These receptor sequences come from an adult in good health.

The CDR3 nucleotides are TGCGCCAGCAGCTTGGCCCCAGGGACCACCTACGAGCAGTACTTC. The encoded protein is CASSLAPGTTYEQYF. The chain recombines TRBV5-1 with TRBJ2-7; tentatively, D is TRBD1 or TRBD2 (5 bases each). Germline CDR1 SGHRS, CDR2 YFSETQ. V lost 0 bases to trimming and J lost 2 bases, with 12 bases between them. The CDR3 sequence is 15 residues long.

The chain recombines TRBV11-2 with TRBJ1-1; D is uncertain. This CDR3 comprises 14 residues. Trimming removed 1 base at V and 5 bases at J, with 11 bases between. In germline, CDR1 is SGHAT, CDR2 FQNNGV. The CDR3 nucleotides read TGTGCCAGCAGCTTAGGGCCCTCCGGGACTGAAGCTTTCTTT. Its translation: CASSLGPSGTEAFF.

The CDR3 loop is CASSIGSQETQYF. In DNA, the CDR3 is TGTGCCAGTAGTATTGGGAGCCAAGAGACCCAGTACTTC. V gene TRBV19 combines with J gene TRBJ2-5; D perhaps matches TRBD2 (5 bases). There are 13 residues in the CDR3. From germline, CDR1 is LNHDA and CDR2 SQIVND (reference sequence). V lost 3 bases and J lost 1, with 6 bases in between.

The chain carries TRBV20-1 and TRBJ2-1; the D is unclear. V was cut by 6 bases and J by 8 bases, with 11 bases left in between. Germline CDR1 reads DFQATT; CDR2 reads SNEGSKA (reference sequence). The length of the CDR3 is 11 residues. As DNA, the CDR3 is TGCAGTGCCCCTGGTTGGGATGAGCAGTTCTTC. Protein sequence: CSAPGWDEQFF.

V is TRBV11-2 and J is TRBJ2-3; D may be TRBD2 (6 bases). Germline lookup yields CDR1 SGHAT and CDR2 FQNNGV. This CDR3 region has 15 residues. V was shortened by 4 bases and J by 1 base, with 12 bases between the two germline ends. The CDR3 protein is CASSYRTGGTDTQYF. In DNA, the CDR3 is TGTGCCAGCAGCTACAGGACGGGGGGCACAGATACGCAGTATTTT.

The V gene is TRBV28, the J gene TRBJ2-3; 7 bases align to TRBD1. V gave up 5 bases and J gave up 9 bases; unmatched junction bases: 11. Per germline, CDR1 MDHEN and CDR2 SYDVKM. This CDR3 is built from 14 residues. CDR3 DNA sequence: TGTGCCAGCAGTCTCCACAGGGGCCGACAAACGCAGTATTTT. Protein product: CASSLHRGRQTQYF.

The chain links TRBV12-3 or TRBV12-4 to TRBJ2-1, with D unclear. The CDR3 has 12 residues. V dropped 3 bases and J dropped 6 bases, with 6 bases sitting between them. The CDR3 spells CASSFRLNEQFF. Here the CDR3 DNA reads TGTGCCAGCAGTTTTCGCCTCAATGAGCAGTTCTTC.

The chain employs TRBV28 and TRBJ1-4; weak D call: TRBD1 (5 bases). V was clipped by 10 bases and J by 3 bases, with 18 bases between them. Germline lookup yields CDR1 MDHEN and CDR2 SYDVKM. The CDR3 extends over 15 amino acids. The CDR3 DNA follows: TGTGCCACCTCTGGACGGGACTACCCTAATGAAAAACTGTTTTTT. This translates into CATSGRDYPNEKLFF.

The chain joins TRBV6-5 to TRBJ2-7; the match to TRBD1 covers 7 bases. This CDR3 contains 13 residues. J gave up 3 bases and V 8 bases, and 7 bases lay outside the gene matches. The germline CDR1 and CDR2 sequences are MNHEY and SVGAGI. The CDR3 DNA reads TGTGCCAGCCACAGGGGTCTAGGCTACGAGCAGTACTTC. Its translation: CASHRGLGYEQYF.

This chain joins TRBV9 and TRBJ1-1, with 8 positions matching TRBD1. CDR1 is SGDLS and CDR2 is YYNGEE in the germline V gene. This CDR3 is built from 13 residues. J gave up 3 bases and V 3 bases, and 1 base lay outside the gene matches. The CDR3 region has the DNA TGTGCCAGCAGCGAGGGACAGGACACTGAAGCTTTCTTT. It translates to CASSEGQDTEAFF.

The chain uses TRBV6-5 and TRBJ1-1, with a weak D call TRBD1 (6 bases). The CDR3 is 14 residues long. CDR1 is MNHEY and CDR2 is SVGAGI in the germline V gene. The V and J ends lost 5 bases and 5 bases respectively, with 15 bases between them. The CDR3 region is CASSPNREGTEAFF. The CDR3 nucleotides are TGTGCCAGCAGTCCCAACAGGGAGGGGACTGAAGCTTTCTTT.

The V gene is TRBV24-1, the J gene TRBJ1-1, with D tentatively TRBD1 (5 bases). Trimming removed 5 bases at V and 3 bases at J, with 9 bases between. The CDR3 sequence is 13 residues long. Germline values: CDR1 KGHDR, CDR2 SFDVKD. CDR3 region: CATSAGGHTEAFF. CDR3 sequence (DNA): TGTGCCACCAGTGCGGGGGGTCACACTGAAGCTTTCTTT.

This chain uses TRBV25-1 with TRBJ1-1; TRBD1 might be the D (6 bases). V dropped 6 bases and J dropped 1 base, with 15 bases sitting between them. Germline CDR1 MGHDK, CDR2 SYGVNS. This CDR3 has 15 residues. The CDR3, as DNA: TGTGCCAGCAGCCCTTCGACAGGCTCGAACACTGAAGCTTTCTTT. Translated, it gives CASSPSTGSNTEAFF.

This clone was seen a single time. The rearrangement links TRBV19 to TRBJ2-2, with D possibly matching TRBD2 (5 bases). Germline CDR1 and CDR2: LNHDA and SQIVND (reference sequence). Trimming stripped 4 bases from V and 8 bases from J, with 17 bases between. The CDR3 runs 15 residues. As DNA, the CDR3 is TGTGCCAGTAGTACATCCCCGGACTTGTGGGGGGAGCTGTTTTTT. It codes for CASSTSPDLWGELFF.

The rearrangement links TRBV18 to TRBJ1-3, with D perhaps matching TRBD1 (5 bases). Germline CDR1 reads KGHSH; CDR2 reads LQKENI. V was pared by 3 bases and J by 0 bases, with 12 bases between. The CDR3 contains 16 residues. The CDR3 is CASSPGDSFSGNTIYF. CDR3 nucleotide sequence: TGTGCCAGCTCACCTGGGGACTCGTTCTCTGGAAACACCATATATTTT.

The V call is TRBV3-1 (or the pseudogene TRBV3-2), the J call TRBJ2-1; no definite D call. Trimming shortened V by 1 base and J by 4 bases, and 11 bases separated the two germline ends. This CDR3 has 15 amino acids. Germline V gene lookup returns CDR1 LGHDT and CDR2 YNNKEL (reference sequence). The DNA of the CDR3 is TGTGCCAGCAGCCAAGGGTACGGTCCTTACAATGAGCAGTTCTTC. This translates into CASSQGYGPYNEQFF.

The gene calls are TRBV6-1 and TRBJ2-3; a possible D gene is TRBD1 (6 bases). Trimming left V 1 base short and J 9 bases short, with 11 bases between. Per the germline V gene, CDR1 is MNHNS and CDR2 is SASEGT. This CDR3 spans 13 amino acids. The CDR3, as DNA: TGTGCCAGCAGTGAAGGGGGGACACTCACGCAGTATTTT. It codes for CASSEGGTLTQYF.

The chain combines TRBV30 with TRBJ1-5, with 8 bases lining up with TRBD1. J lost 4 bases, V lost 1 base, and 0 bases had no gene match. This CDR3 comprises 13 residues. Germline-derived CDR1 and CDR2 are GTSNPN and SVGIG (reference sequence). The DNA for the CDR3 is TGTGCCTGGAGTGGACAGGGGAATCAGCCCCAGCATTTT. Translating gives CAWSGQGNQPQHF.

The chain uses TRBV19 and TRBJ2-7; D perhaps matches TRBD2 (6 bases). Germline V CDR1 and CDR2: LNHDA, SQIVND (reference sequence). The CDR3 length is 15 residues. Between the trimmed V and J ends, which lost 1 base and 3 bases, there was a span of 13 bases. CDR3 DNA: TGTGCCAGTAGTATAGGGCCGGGACTCAACTACGAGCAGTACTTC. Translating it yields CASSIGPGLNYEQYF.

This chain links TRBV3-1 (or the pseudogene TRBV3-2) with TRBJ2-7; TRBD2 agrees at 7 bases. V was pared by 4 bases and J by 4 bases, with 10 bases of the junction left unmatched. The germline V gene has CDR1 LGHDT and CDR2 YNNKEL (reference sequence). This CDR3 region has 15 residues. As DNA, the CDR3 is TGTGCCAGCAGCCCGGGCGGCGGGAGAGGTTACGAGCAGTACTTC. Amino acids: CASSPGGGRGYEQYF.

This chain uses TRBV29-1 with TRBJ2-1; 10 bases agree with TRBD2. CDR1 SQVTM and CDR2 ANQGSEA come from the germline V gene. The CDR3 is made up of 12 amino acids. CDR3 bases: TGCAGGAAACTAGCGGGATACAATGAGCAGTTCTTC. This encodes CRKLAGYNEQFF.

J is TRBJ1-6 and V is TRBV5-5; D is undetermined. V lost 1 base, J lost 7 bases, and 18 bases lay in between. The CDR3 covers 17 residues. The germline CDR1 and CDR2 sequences are SGHKS and YYEKEE (reference sequence). The CDR3 nucleotides read TGTGCCAGCAGCTTGTCCGATTCGACATTCGGAAATTCACCCCTCCACTTT. This gives the protein CASSLSDSTFGNSPLHF.

This clone has only one observation. This chain links TRBV4-3 with TRBJ1-2; a weak D match, TRBD1 (6 bases). The CDR3 consists of 15 residues. Trimming removed 2 bases from V and 7 bases from J, with 17 bases in between. Germline V gives CDR1 LGHNA, CDR2 YSLEER. This chain's CDR3 is CASSQIPQQGSGYTF. CDR3 DNA: TGCGCCAGCAGCCAAATCCCCCAACAGGGATCTGGCTACACCTTC.

Comment on this clone: An end of the junction differs from the germline gene, which may be a read error. The genes are TRBV14 and TRBJ1-4; the match to TRBD1 covers 7 bases. CDR1 is SGHDN, CDR2 FVKESK, per germline. CDR3 length: 15 amino acids. The CDR3 sequence is CASGHTGALGEKLFF. The CDR3 nucleotides are TGTGCCAGCGGCCACACAGGGGCTCTAGGGGAAAAACTGTTTTTT. Using reference TRBV14 and TRBJ1-4 for the parts outside the CDR3, the full variable domain is EAGVTQFPSHSVIEKGQTVTLRCDPISGHDNLYWYRRVMGKEIKFLLHFVKESKQDESGMPNNRFLAERTGGTYSTLKVQPAELEDSGVYFCASGHTGALGEKLFFGSGTQLSVL.

The CDR3 here is CASSGTRRYEQYF. CDR3 bases: TGCGCCAGCAGTGGTACCAGACGATACGAGCAGTACTTC. This sequence joins TRBV5-1 and TRBJ2-7; unclear D gene. Germline CDR1 SGHRS, CDR2 YFSETQ. The CDR3 has 13 amino acids. V lost 5 bases, J lost 4 bases, and 13 bases lay in between.

The chain is built from TRBV5-6 and TRBJ2-5, with D tentatively TRBD1 or TRBD2 (6 bases each). Germline CDR1 SGHDT, CDR2 YYEEEE. The CDR3 is made up of 14 amino acids. The V gene lost 0 bases and the J gene lost 9 bases, with 15 bases spanning the gap. CDR3 in amino acids: CASSLAGGRMAQYF. CDR3 bases: TGTGCCAGCAGCTTGGCCGGGGGCAGGATGGCCCAGTACTTC.